The rows below give T cell receptor beta chains drawn from one sample of a study of technical replicates of blood from several donors. TCRdb's copy holds only in-frame clones and misses some; the assay was immunoSEQ multiplex PCR. The sample carries some 87,000 clones, about nine tenths recorded once. What was sequenced was T cells isolated from PBMCs. These receptors were taken from a human donor in good health. Each CDR3 is given with its conserved first and last residue. Fields, in order: J gene, V gene, D gene, clone size, CDR3 protein, CDR3 DNA. A D gene is named only where the DNA matches it firmly. Some rows have no size entry. The others give once, few or many, or a class for an expanded clone.

j_gene: TRBJ2-1
v_gene: TRBV7-8
d_gene: TRBD1
abundance: once
CDR3aa: CASSLFGGQGFNEQFF
CDR3nt: TGTGCCAGCAGCTTATTCGGGGGACAGGGGTTCAATGAGCAGTTCTTC

j_gene: TRBJ1-1
v_gene: TRBV7-9
d_gene: TRBD1
abundance: -
CDR3aa: CASSWGQLNTEAFF
CDR3nt: TGTGCCAGCAGCTGGGGACAGCTTAACACTGAAGCTTTCTTT

j_gene: TRBJ2-7
v_gene: TRBV6-6
d_gene: -
abundance: once
CDR3aa: CASSDQSYEQYF
CDR3nt: TGTGCCAGCAGTGATCAGTCCTACGAGCAGTACTTC

j_gene: TRBJ1-2
v_gene: TRBV5-4
d_gene: TRBD1
abundance: -
CDR3aa: CASSPGTGYGYTF
CDR3nt: TGTGCCAGCAGCCCGGGGACAGGGTACGGCTACACCTTC

j_gene: TRBJ2-7
v_gene: TRBV15
d_gene: TRBD2
abundance: -
CDR3aa: CATSSLPGLAGVEQYF
CDR3nt: TGTGCCACCAGCAGCTTACCGGGACTAGCGGGAGTTGAGCAGTACTTC

j_gene: TRBJ2-7
v_gene: TRBV6-1
d_gene: TRBD2
abundance: -
CDR3aa: CASSEGEGSGYEQYF
CDR3nt: TGTGCCAGCAGTGAAGGGGAGGGATCTGGTTACGAGCAGTACTTC

j_gene: TRBJ1-2
v_gene: TRBV7-2
d_gene: -
abundance: -
CDR3aa: CASSLVAGPERSGYTF
CDR3nt: TGTGCCAGCAGCTTAGTAGCGGGCCCGGAGAGGAGTGGCTACACCTTC

j_gene: TRBJ2-7
v_gene: TRBV11-2
d_gene: -
abundance: -
CDR3aa: CASSFSADSYEQYF
CDR3nt: TGTGCCAGCAGCTTTTCGGCGGACTCCTACGAGCAGTACTTC

j_gene: TRBJ2-7
v_gene: TRBV30
d_gene: TRBD2
abundance: -
CDR3aa: CALSSGSYEQYF
CDR3nt: TGTGCCCTATCTAGCGGGAGTTACGAGCAGTACTTC

j_gene: TRBJ2-3
v_gene: TRBV4-1
d_gene: -
abundance: -
CDR3aa: CASSQDRPSGDTQYF
CDR3nt: TGCGCCAGCAGCCAAGATCGCCCCTCAGGAGATACGCAGTATTTT

j_gene: TRBJ2-7
v_gene: TRBV29-1
d_gene: TRBD2
abundance: -
CDR3aa: CSVAPSGSYEQYF
CDR3nt: TGCAGCGTTGCTCCTAGCGGTTCCTACGAGCAGTACTTC

j_gene: TRBJ2-2
v_gene: TRBV7-9
d_gene: TRBD2
abundance: once
CDR3aa: CASSTTSGRAAGELFF
CDR3nt: TGTGCCAGCAGCACTACTAGCGGGAGGGCCGCCGGGGAGCTGTTTTTT

j_gene: TRBJ1-5
v_gene: TRBV10-2
d_gene: TRBD1
abundance: few
CDR3aa: CASINDREGDQPQHF
CDR3nt: TGCGCCAGCATCAACGACAGGGAAGGGGATCAGCCCCAGCATTTT

j_gene: TRBJ2-2
v_gene: TRBV2
d_gene: TRBD2
abundance: -
CDR3aa: CASSEDGRARTGELFF
CDR3nt: TGTGCCAGCAGTGAGGACGGGAGGGCGCGTACCGGGGAGCTGTTTTTT

j_gene: TRBJ1-1
v_gene: TRBV6-1
d_gene: -
abundance: -
CDR3aa: CASRQELEAFF
CDR3nt: TGTGCCAGCAGACAGGAGCTTGAAGCTTTCTTT

j_gene: TRBJ1-5
v_gene: TRBV28
d_gene: TRBD1
abundance: -
CDR3aa: CASSSRQGAHQPQHF
CDR3nt: TGTGCCAGCAGTTCAAGACAGGGGGCGCATCAGCCCCAGCATTTT

j_gene: TRBJ2-1
v_gene: TRBV11-2
d_gene: TRBD2
abundance: -
CDR3aa: CASSHPRETINEQFF
CDR3nt: TGTGCCAGCAGCCACCCGCGGGAGACTATTAATGAGCAGTTCTTC

j_gene: TRBJ1-1
v_gene: TRBV19
d_gene: -
abundance: -
CDR3aa: CASTFDDREAFF
CDR3nt: TGTGCCAGTACCTTTGATGACAGAGAAGCTTTCTTT

j_gene: TRBJ1-1
v_gene: TRBV6-5
d_gene: -
abundance: -
CDR3aa: CASSSQRSAFF
CDR3nt: TGTGCCAGCAGTTCGCAGCGATCAGCTTTCTTT

j_gene: TRBJ2-2
v_gene: TRBV4-3
d_gene: TRBD2
abundance: -
CDR3aa: CASSQEVGTSGRQTGELFF
CDR3nt: TGCGCCAGCAGCCAAGAGGTTGGGACTAGCGGGAGACAGACCGGGGAGCTGTTTTTT

j_gene: TRBJ1-1
v_gene: TRBV19
d_gene: -
abundance: -
CDR3aa: CATYRETGTEAFF
CDR3nt: TGTGCCACCTACAGGGAAACGGGCACTGAAGCTTTCTTT

j_gene: TRBJ2-3
v_gene: TRBV5-6
d_gene: -
abundance: once
CDR3aa: CASSFISEVRTDTQYF
CDR3nt: TGTGCCAGCAGCTTCATATCAGAAGTCCGCACAGATACGCAGTATTTT

j_gene: TRBJ2-4
v_gene: TRBV2
d_gene: -
abundance: -
CDR3aa: CASSEVGQGAYF
CDR3nt: -

j_gene: TRBJ2-1
v_gene: TRBV9
d_gene: TRBD2
abundance: -
CDR3aa: CASSVSGRAFNEQFF
CDR3nt: TGTGCCAGCAGCGTAAGCGGGAGGGCCTTCAATGAGCAGTTCTTC

j_gene: TRBJ1-2
v_gene: TRBV10-3
d_gene: -
abundance: -
CDR3aa: CAIGDTHYGYTF
CDR3nt: TGTGCCATAGGGGACACCCACTATGGCTACACCTTC

j_gene: TRBJ2-5
v_gene: TRBV7-9
d_gene: TRBD2
abundance: -
CDR3aa: CASLKYGSGRSRQETQYF
CDR3nt: TGTGCCAGCCTCAAGTACGGGAGCGGGAGAAGTCGACAAGAGACCCAGTACTTC

j_gene: TRBJ2-3
v_gene: TRBV30
d_gene: TRBD2
abundance: -
CDR3aa: CAWSYRSSGRTDTQYF
CDR3nt: TGTGCCTGGAGCTACCGCAGTAGCGGGAGGACAGATACGCAGTATTTT

j_gene: TRBJ2-7
v_gene: TRBV2
d_gene: TRBD2
abundance: -
CDR3aa: CAIGTNYEQYF
CDR3nt: TGTGCCATCGGGACTAACTACGAGCAGTACTTC

j_gene: TRBJ2-1
v_gene: TRBV5-1
d_gene: TRBD2
abundance: -
CDR3aa: CASSPPTSGQRDEQFF
CDR3nt: TGCGCCAGCAGCCCGCCGACTAGCGGCCAGAGGGATGAGCAGTTCTTC

j_gene: TRBJ2-3
v_gene: TRBV2
d_gene: -
abundance: -
CDR3aa: CASREVRDTQYF
CDR3nt: TGTGCCAGCAGAGAGGTTCGAGATACGCAGTATTTT

j_gene: TRBJ2-7
v_gene: TRBV9
d_gene: -
abundance: -
CDR3aa: CASSVQGRDEQYF
CDR3nt: TGTGCCAGCAGCGTTCAGGGTCGCGACGAGCAGTACTTC

j_gene: TRBJ1-5
v_gene: TRBV27
d_gene: -
abundance: -
CDR3aa: CASSLSGENQPQHF
CDR3nt: TGTGCCAGCAGTTTGTCCGGGGAAAATCAGCCCCAGCATTTT

j_gene: TRBJ2-2
v_gene: TRBV6-4
d_gene: TRBD1
abundance: -
CDR3aa: CASSRTGNTGELFF
CDR3nt: TGTGCCAGCAGTAGGACAGGGAACACCGGGGAGCTGTTTTTT

j_gene: TRBJ2-7
v_gene: TRBV5-4
d_gene: -
abundance: -
CDR3aa: CASSQGQVKYF
CDR3nt: TGTGCCAGCAGCCAAGGACAAGTGAAGTACTTC

j_gene: TRBJ1-1
v_gene: TRBV9
d_gene: -
abundance: -
CDR3aa: CASSPSTEAFF
CDR3nt: TGTGCCAGCAGCCCGTCCACTGAAGCTTTCTTT

j_gene: TRBJ1-3
v_gene: TRBV4-3
d_gene: -
abundance: -
CDR3aa: CASSQDPAGDRNTIYF
CDR3nt: TGCGCCAGCAGCCAAGATCCGGCAGGGGATAGGAACACCATATATTTT

j_gene: TRBJ1-1
v_gene: TRBV6-1
d_gene: -
abundance: once
CDR3aa: CASSDRTKGTEAFF
CDR3nt: TGTGCCAGCAGTGATCGGACAAAGGGCACTGAAGCTTTCTTT

j_gene: TRBJ2-1
v_gene: TRBV30
d_gene: TRBD2
abundance: -
CDR3aa: CAWSHSGPSSYNEQFF
CDR3nt: TGTGCCTGGAGTCATAGCGGGCCCAGCTCCTACAATGAGCAGTTCTTC